These T cell receptor beta chains were read from a single sample in a study of shared clonotypes between healthy human individuals. Here immunoSEQ multiplex PCR was the method, and the copy in TCRdb shows in-frame clones only, minus some. Among around 2.1 million clones listed, about 92% were seen once. The specimen was naive CD8+ T cells from PBMCs. The receptors were sampled from a man between 18 and 29 years old in good health. Some clones in this sample may be carry-over from other donors' samples. CDR3s include the opening cysteine and the closing phenylalanine or tryptophan. D genes are given only for firm matches. Where a row states a size, it is once, few, many or the class of an expanded clone; other rows omit it.

size: -
D: -
V: TRBV28
J: TRBJ1-1
DNA: TGTGCCAGCACCCGAGGGCGCTCTGAAGCTTTCTTT
CDR3: CASTRGRSEAFF

size: -
D: TRBD2
V: TRBV13
J: TRBJ2-7
DNA: TGTGCCAGCAGCTCCACCCACCCTGGCGGGAGCGCCTACGAGCAGTACTTC
CDR3: CASSSTHPGGSAYEQYF

size: -
D: -
V: TRBV10-2
J: TRBJ2-2
DNA: TGCGCCAGCAGTGAAGGGCCGGGACCTATTACCCCGAACACCGGGGAGCTGTTTTTT
CDR3: CASSEGPGPITPNTGELFF

size: -
D: TRBD2
V: TRBV2
J: TRBJ2-4
DNA: TGTGCCAGCAGTGAAAGAGGACTAGCGGGAGGTGGGGACATTCAGTACTTC
CDR3: CASSERGLAGGGDIQYF

size: -
D: TRBD1
V: TRBV27
J: TRBJ1-1
DNA: TGTGCCAGCAGTTTATCGAGGACAGGGGGCACTGAAGCTTTCTTT
CDR3: CASSLSRTGGTEAFF

size: -
D: TRBD1
V: TRBV28
J: TRBJ2-7
DNA: TGTGCGGCCCGAGACAGGGGCTACGAGCAGTACTTC
CDR3: CAARDRGYEQYF

size: -
D: TRBD2
V: TRBV28
J: TRBJ2-2
DNA: TGTGCCAGCAGTTTTCTAGGCGGGAGTTATACCGGGGAGCTGTTTTTT
CDR3: CASSFLGGSYTGELFF

size: -
D: TRBD1
V: TRBV27
J: TRBJ2-4
DNA: TGTGCCAGCAGTATGGGGACAGGGGGGAACATTCAGTACTTC
CDR3: CASSMGTGGNIQYF

size: -
D: -
V: TRBV14
J: TRBJ1-2
DNA: TGTGCCAGCAGCCAATTACGGGATAACTATGGCTACACCTTC
CDR3: CASSQLRDNYGYTF

size: -
D: -
V: TRBV11-2
J: TRBJ2-2
DNA: TGTGCCAGCATCCCTAGATCGGGGACCGGGGAGCTGTTTTTT
CDR3: CASIPRSGTGELFF

size: once
D: -
V: TRBV5-5
J: TRBJ2-4
DNA: TGTGCCAGCAGCTGGGGTCGTTGGACTTACTTC
CDR3: CASSWGRWTYF

size: -
D: -
V: TRBV11-2
J: TRBJ1-4
DNA: TGTGCCAGCAGCTCCAGACGGTCCCCTGAAAAACTGTTTTTT
CDR3: CASSSRRSPEKLFF

size: -
D: -
V: TRBV27
J: TRBJ2-3
DNA: TGTGCCAGCAGTGCCCTTGGAAATACGCAGTATTTT
CDR3: CASSALGNTQYF

size: -
D: TRBD2
V: TRBV7-8
J: TRBJ2-2
DNA: TGTGCCAGCAGCTTCGAGCCCGGGGGGGCTATTACCGGGGAGCTGTTTTTT
CDR3: CASSFEPGGAITGELFF

size: -
D: -
V: TRBV28
J: TRBJ1-5
DNA: TGTGCCAGCAGTTTATTTTTCCGGGGGGCTCGCAATCAGCCCCAGCATTTT
CDR3: CASSLFFRGARNQPQHF

size: -
D: -
V: TRBV14
J: TRBJ1-1
DNA: TGTGCCAGCAGCCAAGACAGATACACTGAAGCTTTCTTT
CDR3: CASSQDRYTEAFF

size: -
D: -
V: TRBV5-1
J: TRBJ1-1
DNA: TGCGCCAGCAGTATAAACCAGGGGCTGAACACTGAAGCTTTCTTT
CDR3: CASSINQGLNTEAFF

size: -
D: -
V: TRBV7-9
J: TRBJ1-1
DNA: TGTGCCAGCAGCACTGGGACACCGAACACTGAAGCTTTCTTT
CDR3: CASSTGTPNTEAFF

size: -
D: -
V: TRBV5-6
J: TRBJ2-7
DNA: TGTGCCAGCAGGGAGGCCGTATCCTACGAGCAGTACTTC
CDR3: CASREAVSYEQYF

size: -
D: TRBD1
V: TRBV28
J: TRBJ2-5
DNA: TGTGCCAGCAGTGGTAGGGGGGACAGGGTCCGAGGGCTCCAAGAGACCCAGTACTTC
CDR3: CASSGRGDRVRGLQETQYF

size: -
D: -
V: TRBV7-3
J: TRBJ2-1
DNA: TGTGCCAGCAGCTCGAGGAGGTTTGGAGAGACTACGAATGAGCAGTTCTTC
CDR3: CASSSRRFGETTNEQFF

size: -
D: -
V: TRBV5-1
J: TRBJ1-5
DNA: TGCGCCAGCAGCTTGGATTTCGGACAGAATCAGCCCCAGCATTTT
CDR3: CASSLDFGQNQPQHF

size: -
D: TRBD1
V: TRBV7-8
J: TRBJ1-3
DNA: TGTGCCAGCAGCTACTACAGGGGTTCTGGAAACACCATATATTTT
CDR3: CASSYYRGSGNTIYF

size: -
D: -
V: TRBV27
J: TRBJ2-7
DNA: TGTGCCAGCAGTCCCTCCGGGAGATACGAGCAGTACTTC
CDR3: CASSPSGRYEQYF

size: -
D: -
V: TRBV13
J: TRBJ1-3
DNA: TGTGCCAGCAGCATAAAGACCCACCCAGAAAGAAACACCATATATTTT
CDR3: CASSIKTHPERNTIYF

size: once
D: -
V: TRBV28
J: TRBJ2-7
DNA: TGTGCCAGCAGTTTATCTCAAGCTAAGCCGCAGTACTTC
CDR3: CASSLSQAKPQYF

size: -
D: TRBD2
V: TRBV9
J: TRBJ2-7
DNA: TGTGCCAGCAGCGTAGGCCCTAGTGGGCGGGAGTACAACGAGCAGTACTTC
CDR3: CASSVGPSGREYNEQYF

size: -
D: -
V: TRBV13
J: TRBJ1-1
DNA: TGTGCCAGCGGCCCAACGGGAGCTAACACTGAAGCTTTCTTT
CDR3: CASGPTGANTEAFF

size: -
D: -
V: TRBV5-6
J: TRBJ2-5
DNA: TGTGCCAGCAGCTTGGGGGACTCCCAAGAGACCCAGTACTTC
CDR3: CASSLGDSQETQYF

size: -
D: -
V: TRBV28
J: TRBJ1-4
DNA: TGTGCCAGCAGTTACGACAGAGGAGGCGAAAAACTGTTTTTT
CDR3: CASSYDRGGEKLFF

size: once
D: -
V: TRBV12-5
J: TRBJ2-1
DNA: TGTGCTAGTGGTTTGGTACGTGATCAGCGGCTAAACCCCTACAATGAGCAGTTCTTC
CDR3: CASGLVRDQRLNPYNEQFF

size: -
D: TRBD1
V: TRBV15
J: TRBJ1-4
DNA: TGTGCCACCAGCAGAGATGGACAGGGAGTACTTAATGAAAAACTGTTTTTT
CDR3: CATSRDGQGVLNEKLFF

size: -
D: -
V: TRBV6-5
J: TRBJ1-2
DNA: TGTGCCAGCAGTTACGTTCTGGGCGGCCGGGTCTCGGGCTACACCTTC
CDR3: CASSYVLGGRVSGYTF

size: -
D: -
V: TRBV10-3
J: TRBJ1-2
DNA: TGTGCCATCAGTAGGCCCACCGGTGGCTACACCTTC
CDR3: CAISRPTGGYTF

size: -
D: TRBD2
V: TRBV25-1
J: TRBJ2-2
DNA: TGTGCCAGCAGTGAACAAAAGGGAATAGCGGGACCCACCGGGGAGCTGTTTTTT
CDR3: CASSEQKGIAGPTGELFF